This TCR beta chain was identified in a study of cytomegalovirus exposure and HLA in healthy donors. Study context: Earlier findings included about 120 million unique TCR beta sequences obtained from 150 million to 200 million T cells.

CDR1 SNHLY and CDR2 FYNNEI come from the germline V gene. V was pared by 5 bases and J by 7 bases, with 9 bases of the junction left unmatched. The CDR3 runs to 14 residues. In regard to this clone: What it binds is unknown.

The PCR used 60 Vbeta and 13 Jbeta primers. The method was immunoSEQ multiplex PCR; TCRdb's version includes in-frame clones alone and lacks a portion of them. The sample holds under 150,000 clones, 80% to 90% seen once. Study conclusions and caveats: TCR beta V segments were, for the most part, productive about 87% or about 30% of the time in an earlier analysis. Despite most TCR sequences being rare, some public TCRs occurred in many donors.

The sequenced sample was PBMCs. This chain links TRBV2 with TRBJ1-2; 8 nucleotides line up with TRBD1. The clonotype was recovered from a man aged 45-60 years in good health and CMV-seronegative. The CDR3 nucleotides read TGTGCCAGCAGTCTCACAGGGGGGGAAAGTGGCTACACCTTC. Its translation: CASSLTGGESGYTF.